The clone carrying this T cell receptor (beta chain) was counted only a few times. The data originate from a study of human T cells and chemical hapten exposure. Overall study: Skin of the upper inner arm, approximately 2 cm by approximately 2 cm, received 2% DPC for sensitization. Small differences in pooled library volume mainly drove the variation in TCR yields per sample.

The time point here: patch test 2, 6 weeks after DPC sensitization. Treatment defined: therapeutic diphenylcyclopropenone sensitization with weekly scalp DPC. Whole blood that had not been fractionated was the source of extracted total RNA. TCRdb re-called the RACE reads through MiXCR, storing one row per CDR3 protein. The table records 360,000 or so distinct CDR3 sequences, about 6.3% of them present only once. This sequence originates from a woman aged 18-29 years with alopecia areata. Some clones in this sample may be carry-over from other donors' samples. The material sequenced was whole blood, taken in connection with sensitization to the hapten diphenylcyclopropenone (DPC).

CDR3 amino acids: CASSFRARRRRETQYF. CDR3 nucleotides: TGTGCCAGCAGTTTCCGGGCTAGAAGGCGCCGGGAGACCCAGTACTTC. V is TRBV28 and J is TRBJ2-5; D call uncertain. The V end was cut by 3 bases, the J end by 5 bases, with 19 bases between. Germline V gene lookup returns CDR1 MDHEN and CDR2 SYDVKM. This CDR3 is built from 16 residues. The full variable domain, in which reference TRBV28 and TRBJ2-5 provide the parts outside the CDR3, is DVKVTQSSRYLVKRTGEKVFLECVQDMDHENMFWYRQDPGLGLRLIYFSYDVKMKEKGDIPEGYSVSREKKERFSLILESASTNQTSMYLCASSFRARRRRETQYFGPGTRLLVL.